Listed below are T cell receptor beta chains from one sample, sequenced in a study of human T cells and chemical hapten exposure. TCRdb re-derived calls from the 5' RACE reads in MiXCR, one entry per CDR3 protein. This sample carries about 110,000 distinct CDR3 sequences, around a fifth of them seen once, and the ten largest clones take 2.8%. These receptors all stem from a human donor in good health. The CDR3 runs from the conserved cysteine through the conserved F or W. Not every row has a clone size; where given, it reads once, few, many or a size class.

TRBJ2-1 | . | 15 | TRBV3-1 | CASSQDQLGSNEQFF
TRBJ2-3 | . | 13 | TRBV29-1 | CSVEDQEKNTQYF
TRBJ2-1 | few | 14 | TRBV27 | CASSSWTENNEQFF
TRBJ1-6 | few | 14 | TRBV28 | CASTHRGLNSPLHF
TRBJ1-2 | . | 16 | TRBV4-1 | CASSHPSQGGGYGYTF
TRBJ2-7 | . | 14 | TRBV2 | CASRGSGLRHEQYF
TRBJ1-4 | few | 14 | TRBV2 | CASSETGENEKLFF
TRBJ2-1 | few | 16 | TRBV5-5 | CASSSPPKSSYNEQFF
TRBJ2-7 | few | 17 | TRBV18 | CASSPPARGGRSYEQYF
TRBJ2-2 | . | 16 | TRBV4-1 | CASSQEMQLNTGELFF
TRBJ1-1 | . | 16 | TRBV7-2 | CASTPEVGVRNTEAFF
TRBJ2-3 | . | 13 | TRBV10-2 | CASRGESTDTQYF
TRBJ2-7 | . | 16 | TRBV28 | CASSSRQGSGWDEQYF
TRBJ1-2 | . | 15 | TRBV28 | CASSQAGTGGYGYTF
TRBJ2-3 | . | 15 | TRBV28 | CASTPPGLAVDTQYF
TRBJ2-3 | . | 17 | TRBV12-3/TRBV12-4 | CASSFAGTSGSTDTQYF
TRBJ1-5 | few | 14 | TRBV27 | CASSTNSYNQPQHF
TRBJ2-1 | few | 14 | TRBV14 | CASSQDPRRVGQFF
TRBJ2-3 | few | 14 | TRBV28 | CASSLWGYTDTQYF
TRBJ2-7 | . | 14 | TRBV7-8 | CASSLARGNYEQYF
TRBJ1-6 | few | 15 | TRBV20-1 | CSPRGQRSYNSPLHF
TRBJ2-7 | . | 16 | TRBV6-5 | CASSRNPTVPSYEQYF
TRBJ2-2 | . | 16 | TRBV28 | CASRNRRPSNTGELFF
TRBJ2-6 | . | 18 | TRBV7-2 | CASSLNRAGNSGANVLTF
TRBJ1-5 | few | 16 | TRBV28 | CASSILQGASNQPQHF
TRBJ2-1 | few | 14 | TRBV5-1 | CASSRELQGNEQFF
TRBJ1-2 | . | 13 | TRBV28 | CASRATGGRGYTF
TRBJ2-2 | few | 15 | TRBV20-1 | CSARAQDSYTGELFF
TRBJ2-1 | . | 13 | TRBV5-6 | CASSQLGGNEQFF
TRBJ2-1 | . | 16 | TRBV11-2 | CASSSGVGPDYNEQFF
TRBJ2-7 | . | 18 | TRBV12-3/TRBV12-4 | CASSWEGLNSGIPYEQYF
TRBJ2-3 | few | 20 | TRBV7-6 | CASSFGLAGGTFPDTDTQYF
TRBJ1-1 | few | 16 | TRBV11-1 | CASSLGFGQKNTEAFF
TRBJ1-1 | few | 11 | TRBV28 | CASIYNTEAFF
TRBJ1-4 | few | 13 | TRBV30 | CAWTPLQREKLFF
TRBJ1-2 | . | 14 | TRBV28 | CASSLSPGNNGYTF